Listed below are T cell receptor beta chains from one sample, sequenced in a study of blood T cell repertoires in COVID-19. Libraries were prepared by immunoSEQ multiplex PCR; TCRdb keeps only in-frame clonotypes and omits some of them. The sample carries about 260,000 clones, 80% to 90% recorded once. The sample taken for sequencing was peripheral blood. These receptors all stem from a woman aged 40 to 50 who had recovered from COVID-19. CDR3s include the opening cysteine and the closing phenylalanine or tryptophan. Each record gives: D gene, V gene, J gene, clone size, CDR3 protein, CDR3 DNA. A D gene is named only where the DNA matches it firmly. Clone size is not always given. Where it is, it says once, few, many or a class for expanded clones.

d_call: NA; v_call: TRBV19; j_call: TRBJ1-5; clone_size: NA; cdr3_aa: CASSVRDNNQPQHF; cdr3_nt: TGTGCCAGTAGTGTCCGGGACAATAATCAGCCCCAGCATTTT
d_call: TRBD1; v_call: TRBV27; j_call: TRBJ2-7; clone_size: NA; cdr3_aa: CASTPFGQGAYEQYF; cdr3_nt: TGTGCCAGCACTCCCTTCGGACAGGGGGCCTATGAGCAGTACTTC
d_call: TRBD1; v_call: TRBV9; j_call: TRBJ2-7; clone_size: NA; cdr3_aa: CASSTGQGAYEQYF; cdr3_nt: TGTGCCAGCAGCACGGGACAGGGGGCCTACGAGCAGTACTTC
d_call: NA; v_call: TRBV5-4; j_call: TRBJ2-1; clone_size: NA; cdr3_aa: CASSLPPPGTYNEQFF; cdr3_nt: TGTGCCAGCAGCCTCCCCCCCCCAGGAACCTACAATGAGCAGTTCTTC
d_call: TRBD1; v_call: TRBV7-9; j_call: TRBJ2-3; clone_size: NA; cdr3_aa: CASSPGTGGYRTDTQYF; cdr3_nt: TGTGCCAGCAGCCCAGGGACAGGGGGATACCGCACAGATACGCAGTATTTT
d_call: TRBD1; v_call: TRBV5-6; j_call: TRBJ2-7; clone_size: NA; cdr3_aa: CASARQGDDEQYF; cdr3_nt: TGTGCCAGCGCACGACAGGGAGACGACGAGCAGTACTTC
d_call: NA; v_call: TRBV15; j_call: TRBJ2-1; clone_size: NA; cdr3_aa: CATSRVFEGYNEQFF; cdr3_nt: TGTGCCACCAGCAGAGTGTTCGAGGGCTACAATGAGCAGTTCTTC
d_call: NA; v_call: TRBV5-4; j_call: TRBJ2-5; clone_size: NA; cdr3_aa: CASSFGGNQETQYF; cdr3_nt: TGTGCCAGCAGCTTCGGGGGAAACCAAGAGACCCAGTACTTC
d_call: TRBD1; v_call: TRBV5-1; j_call: TRBJ1-6; clone_size: once; cdr3_aa: CASSPGQGASPLHF; cdr3_nt: TGCGCCAGCAGCCCTGGACAGGGGGCATCACCCCTCCACTTT
d_call: NA; v_call: TRBV5-4; j_call: TRBJ2-2; clone_size: NA; cdr3_aa: CASSPGGYTGELFF; cdr3_nt: TGTGCCAGCAGCCCCGGGGGTTACACCGGGGAGCTGTTTTTT
d_call: TRBD1; v_call: TRBV27; j_call: TRBJ1-1; clone_size: NA; cdr3_aa: CASSRPGQADTEAFF; cdr3_nt: TGTGCCAGCAGTCGGCCGGGACAGGCGGACACTGAAGCTTTCTTT
d_call: NA; v_call: TRBV7-8; j_call: TRBJ2-2; clone_size: NA; cdr3_aa: CASSLLPQINTGELFF; cdr3_nt: TGTGCCAGCAGCTTATTGCCGCAGATTAACACCGGGGAGCTGTTTTTT
d_call: NA; v_call: TRBV10-3; j_call: TRBJ1-4; clone_size: NA; cdr3_aa: CAISESRQRFTNEKLFF; cdr3_nt: TGTGCCATCAGTGAGTCTCGGCAGCGGTTCACTAATGAAAAACTGTTTTTT
d_call: TRBD1; v_call: TRBV12-3/TRBV12-4; j_call: TRBJ1-2; clone_size: once; cdr3_aa: CASSRTGKGGYTF; cdr3_nt: TGTGCCAGCAGTAGGACAGGGAAGGGTGGCTACACCTTC
d_call: TRBD1; v_call: TRBV7-9; j_call: TRBJ1-2; clone_size: few; cdr3_aa: CASSYIQGIGGYTF; cdr3_nt: TGTGCCAGCAGCTACATACAGGGGATCGGTGGCTACACCTTC
d_call: NA; v_call: TRBV7-9; j_call: TRBJ2-5; clone_size: NA; cdr3_aa: CASNAWRGETQYF; cdr3_nt: TGTGCCAGCAATGCGTGGAGGGGAGAGACCCAGTACTTC
d_call: TRBD1; v_call: TRBV5-5; j_call: TRBJ2-7; clone_size: NA; cdr3_aa: CASSLTGQGTLYEQYF; cdr3_nt: TGTGCCAGCAGCTTAACTGGACAGGGGACCCTGTACGAGCAGTACTTC
d_call: NA; v_call: TRBV7-8; j_call: TRBJ2-7; clone_size: NA; cdr3_aa: CASSASRVYYEQYF; cdr3_nt: TGTGCCAGCAGCGCATCCAGGGTCTACTACGAGCAGTACTTC
d_call: NA; v_call: TRBV6-2/TRBV6-3; j_call: TRBJ1-2; clone_size: NA; cdr3_aa: CASSYWGETGYTF; cdr3_nt: TGTGCCAGCAGTTATTGGGGGGAGACTGGCTACACCTTC
d_call: TRBD1; v_call: TRBV5-1; j_call: TRBJ2-1; clone_size: NA; cdr3_aa: CASSGPGTGGDEQFF; cdr3_nt: TGCGCCAGCAGCGGTCCCGGGACAGGGGGCGATGAGCAGTTCTTC
d_call: TRBD1; v_call: TRBV13; j_call: TRBJ1-2; clone_size: NA; cdr3_aa: CASSPIPGQYLGYTF; cdr3_nt: TGTGCCAGCAGCCCAATCCCGGGACAGTACCTTGGCTACACCTTC
d_call: TRBD2; v_call: TRBV4-3; j_call: TRBJ2-2; clone_size: NA; cdr3_aa: CASSHPVAGGRGGELFF; cdr3_nt: TGCGCCAGCAGCCACCCAGTGGCGGGGGGTAGGGGCGGGGAGCTGTTTTTT
d_call: NA; v_call: TRBV28; j_call: TRBJ2-7; clone_size: NA; cdr3_aa: CASSWRDYEQYF; cdr3_nt: TGTGCCAGCAGTTGGAGAGACTACGAGCAGTACTTC
d_call: NA; v_call: TRBV27; j_call: TRBJ2-3; clone_size: NA; cdr3_aa: CASSSGLGAGYF; cdr3_nt: TGTGCCAGCAGTTCAGGGCTTGGCGCCGGGTATTTT
d_call: NA; v_call: TRBV11-2; j_call: TRBJ2-3; clone_size: NA; cdr3_aa: CASSLHGTSTDTQYF; cdr3_nt: TGTGCCAGCAGCTTACACGGGACTAGCACAGATACGCAGTATTTT
d_call: NA; v_call: TRBV2; j_call: TRBJ1-6; clone_size: NA; cdr3_aa: CASSRGNNSPLHF; cdr3_nt: TGTGCCAGCAGTCGCGGTAATAATTCACCCCTCCACTTT
d_call: TRBD2; v_call: TRBV3-1/TRBV3-2; j_call: TRBJ2-2; clone_size: once; cdr3_aa: CASSGRAGGTGELFF; cdr3_nt: TGTGCCAGCAGCGGCCGGGCGGGGGGCACCGGGGAGCTGTTTTTT
d_call: TRBD1; v_call: TRBV29-1; j_call: TRBJ1-1; clone_size: NA; cdr3_aa: CSTRQGAGTEAFF; cdr3_nt: TGCAGCACACGACAGGGGGCAGGGACTGAAGCTTTCTTT
d_call: TRBD1; v_call: TRBV18; j_call: TRBJ1-2; clone_size: NA; cdr3_aa: CASSPDRENGYTF; cdr3_nt: TGTGCCAGCTCACCAGACAGGGAGAATGGCTACACCTTC
d_call: TRBD1; v_call: TRBV27; j_call: TRBJ1-2; clone_size: NA; cdr3_aa: CASSPDRANYGYTF; cdr3_nt: TGTGCCAGCAGTCCTGACAGGGCTAACTATGGCTACACCTTC
d_call: NA; v_call: TRBV5-6; j_call: TRBJ2-3; clone_size: NA; cdr3_aa: CASSVTSFDTQYF; cdr3_nt: TGTGCCAGCAGCGTGACTAGTTTCGATACGCAGTATTTT
d_call: NA; v_call: TRBV12-3/TRBV12-4; j_call: TRBJ1-5; clone_size: NA; cdr3_aa: CASSHGWGGPQHF; cdr3_nt: TGTGCCAGCAGTCACGGGTGGGGGGGGCCCCAGCATTTT
d_call: NA; v_call: TRBV6-2/TRBV6-3; j_call: TRBJ1-2; clone_size: once; cdr3_aa: CASSYSVPPPQVYYGYTF; cdr3_nt: TGTGCCAGCAGTTATTCCGTGCCGCCTCCCCAGGTTTACTATGGCTACACCTTC
d_call: NA; v_call: TRBV7-3; j_call: TRBJ1-2; clone_size: NA; cdr3_aa: CASSSTAGRSAYGYTF; cdr3_nt: TGTGCCAGCAGCTCCACCGCAGGGCGGTCGGCTTATGGCTACACCTTC
d_call: TRBD1; v_call: TRBV5-6; j_call: TRBJ1-2; clone_size: NA; cdr3_aa: CASSSRDRGLNYGYTF; cdr3_nt: TGTGCCAGCAGTAGCCGGGACAGGGGGCTTAACTATGGCTACACCTTC
d_call: TRBD1; v_call: TRBV10-3; j_call: TRBJ1-5; clone_size: NA; cdr3_aa: CAISEQGGSNQPQHF; cdr3_nt: TGTGCCATCAGTGAGCAGGGGGGTAGCAATCAGCCCCAGCATTTT
d_call: NA; v_call: TRBV3-1/TRBV3-2; j_call: TRBJ2-3; clone_size: NA; cdr3_aa: CASSQVLGAADTQYF; cdr3_nt: TGTGCCAGCAGCCAAGTTTTGGGGGCCGCAGATACGCAGTATTTT
d_call: NA; v_call: TRBV10-1; j_call: TRBJ1-1; clone_size: NA; cdr3_aa: CASSESGGDEAFF; cdr3_nt: TGCGCCAGCAGTGAGTCGGGGGGGGATGAAGCTTTCTTT
d_call: NA; v_call: TRBV19; j_call: TRBJ1-1; clone_size: NA; cdr3_aa: CASTPGTEAFF; cdr3_nt: TGTGCCAGTACCCCCGGGACTGAAGCTTTCTTT
d_call: NA; v_call: TRBV24-1; j_call: TRBJ2-2; clone_size: NA; cdr3_aa: CATSGGKAGELFF; cdr3_nt: TGTGCCACCTCTGGAGGGAAGGCCGGGGAGCTGTTTTTT
d_call: TRBD2; v_call: TRBV3-1/TRBV3-2; j_call: TRBJ2-7; clone_size: NA; cdr3_aa: CASSQDHRRLAGGPEQYF; cdr3_nt: TGTGCCAGCAGCCAAGACCACCGGCGGCTAGCGGGGGGGCCCGAGCAGTACTTC
d_call: NA; v_call: TRBV6-4; j_call: TRBJ1-2; clone_size: NA; cdr3_aa: CASSRSHTGKSYGYTF; cdr3_nt: TGTGCCAGCAGCCGATCCCATACAGGAAAGAGCTATGGCTACACCTTC
d_call: NA; v_call: TRBV15; j_call: TRBJ2-6; clone_size: few; cdr3_aa: CATSREQAGANVLTF; cdr3_nt: TGTGCCACCAGCAGAGAACAGGCTGGGGCCAACGTCCTGACTTTC
d_call: TRBD1; v_call: TRBV6-5; j_call: TRBJ2-7; clone_size: NA; cdr3_aa: CASSWGQGPYEQYF; cdr3_nt: TGTGCCAGCAGTTGGGGACAGGGACCCTACGAGCAGTACTTC
d_call: TRBD1; v_call: TRBV9; j_call: TRBJ2-2; clone_size: NA; cdr3_aa: CASSVTGSNTGELFF; cdr3_nt: TGTGCCAGCAGCGTGACAGGGTCGAACACCGGGGAGCTGTTTTTT
d_call: TRBD2; v_call: TRBV10-3; j_call: TRBJ2-5; clone_size: NA; cdr3_aa: CATHREPAGGRVAQYF; cdr3_nt: TGTGCCACTCACCGGGAACCAGCGGGGGGGCGGGTGGCCCAGTACTTC
d_call: NA; v_call: TRBV2; j_call: TRBJ2-5; clone_size: NA; cdr3_aa: CASRKAQETQYF; cdr3_nt: TGTGCCAGCAGAAAAGCCCAAGAGACCCAGTACTTC
d_call: NA; v_call: TRBV29-1; j_call: TRBJ1-1; clone_size: NA; cdr3_aa: CSAPGQLNTEAFF; cdr3_nt: TGCAGCGCACCTGGACAGTTGAACACTGAAGCTTTCTTT
d_call: NA; v_call: TRBV2; j_call: TRBJ1-2; clone_size: many; cdr3_aa: CASSGSPGGGYTF; cdr3_nt: TGTGCCAGCAGTGGCTCTCCCGGCGGTGGCTACACCTTC
d_call: NA; v_call: TRBV18; j_call: TRBJ1-5; clone_size: NA; cdr3_aa: CASSPTGTMNQPQHF; cdr3_nt: TGTGCCAGCTCACCCACCGGGACAATGAATCAGCCCCAGCATTTT
d_call: NA; v_call: TRBV5-1; j_call: TRBJ2-2; clone_size: NA; cdr3_aa: CASSLGKQGTGAGELFF; cdr3_nt: TGCGCCAGCAGCTTGGGAAAACAGGGTACTGGAGCCGGGGAGCTGTTTTTT
d_call: TRBD1; v_call: TRBV7-2; j_call: TRBJ2-2; clone_size: NA; cdr3_aa: CASSRRDRGRLDGELFF; cdr3_nt: TGTGCCAGCAGCCGCAGAGACAGGGGGCGCTTAGACGGGGAGCTGTTTTTT
d_call: NA; v_call: TRBV27; j_call: TRBJ2-2; clone_size: NA; cdr3_aa: CASSFVPTGELFF; cdr3_nt: TGTGCCAGCAGTTTCGTCCCCACCGGGGAGCTGTTTTTT
d_call: TRBD1; v_call: TRBV11-3; j_call: TRBJ1-1; clone_size: NA; cdr3_aa: CASSPGQGRTEAFF; cdr3_nt: TGTGCCAGCAGCCCCGGACAGGGGAGGACTGAAGCTTTCTTT